The next 29 T cell receptor beta chains were all read from a single sample in a study of human T cells and chemical hapten exposure. Sample time point: patch test 1, 2 weeks after DPC sensitization. The treatment: therapeutic diphenylcyclopropenone sensitization with weekly scalp DPC. MiXCR, run by TCRdb on the RACE reads, gives a single entry per CDR3 protein. The top ten clones hold about 0.9% of a sample with 95,000 to 150,000 distinct CDR3 sequences, roughly 13% of them seen once. The specimen was whole blood, collected in connection with sensitization to the hapten diphenylcyclopropenone (DPC). The source is a man younger than 35 with alopecia areata. Some clones in this sample may be carry-over from other donors' samples.

This clonotype was recorded at least ten times. The CDR3 nucleotides read TGTGCCAGCTCACCACCCCCCGGGACAGGGAGTGTCGGAAACACCATATATTTT. This gives the protein CASSPPPGTGSVGNTIYF. This sequence joins TRBV18 and TRBJ1-3, with 9 bases matching TRBD1. CDR3 size: 18 residues. V trimming: 0 bases; J trimming: 4 bases; junction bases outside the gene matches: 10. Germline CDR1 KGHSH, CDR2 LQKENI.

The rearrangement joins TRBV29-1 to TRBJ2-5; 7 bases match TRBD1. Germline loops: CDR1 SQVTM, CDR2 ANQGSEA. This CDR3 is built from 14 residues. The trim removed 4 bases at V and 1 base at J, leaving 6 bases unmatched. CDR3 DNA sequence: TGCAGCGTTGTGCCCGGGACAGCCCAAGAGACCCAGTACTTC. Translating it yields CSVVPGTAQETQYF.

The gene calls are TRBV6-1 and TRBJ2-5, with 10 bases fitting TRBD1. Germline V gives CDR1 MNHNS, CDR2 SASEGT. This CDR3 has 19 residues. J lost 8 bases, V lost 2 bases, and 20 bases had no gene match. The CDR3 is CASSELPGTGAARRDTQYF. CDR3 DNA sequence: TGTGCCAGCAGTGAACTGCCCGGGACAGGGGCGGCTAGGAGGGATACCCAGTACTTC.

This clonotype has only a few counts. CDR3 protein: CASSQIAGPNTGELFF. CDR3 in DNA: TGTGCCAGCAGTCAAATAGCGGGGCCGAACACCGGGGAGCTGTTTTTT. This chain links TRBV11-2 with TRBJ2-2, with 8 bases matching TRBD2. The germline gives CDR1 SGHAT, CDR2 FQNNGV. This CDR3 spans 16 amino acids. After removal of 6 bases from V and 0 bases from J, the junction contained 6 bases not matched to a gene.

This clonotype was observed at least ten times. The V and J genes are TRBV4-3 and TRBJ1-3; no definite D call. This CDR3 spans 17 amino acids. CDR1 and CDR2 (germline): LGHNA, YSLEER. Trimming shortened V by 0 bases and J by 2 bases, and 14 bases separated the two germline ends. The CDR3 spells CASSQDRTLKTGNTIYF. The CDR3 DNA follows: TGCGCCAGCAGCCAAGATCGGACCCTAAAGACTGGAAACACCATATATTTT.

This clonotype was seen only a few times. The V gene is TRBV20-1, the J gene TRBJ2-1; D gene unclear. CDR1 and CDR2 from the germline V gene are DFQATT and SNEGSKA (reference sequence). V lost 5 bases, J lost 5 bases, and 16 bases lay in between. This CDR3 comprises 14 residues. The CDR3 coding sequence is TGCAGTGCTCCCTCAAAGAGAAGGGACAATGAGCAGTTCTTC. Its protein product is CSAPSKRRDNEQFF.

This clonotype was counted ten times or more. The chain recombines TRBV7-7 with TRBJ2-2; no definite D call. V lost 8 bases to trimming and J lost 3 bases, with 10 bases between them. Germline lookup yields CDR1 SSHAT and CDR2 FNYEAQ (reference sequence). The CDR3 extends over 13 amino acids. The CDR3 DNA reads as TGTGCCAGCTTCGGGCCGCACACCGGGGAGCTGTTTTTT. Translation gives CASFGPHTGELFF.

This clonotype was counted between two and nine times. V usage is TRBV5-4 and J usage is TRBJ2-7; D remains unclear. Deletions cut 5 bases from V and 6 bases from J, with 18 bases between. This CDR3 is 14 amino acids long. In germline, CDR1 is SGHNT, CDR2 YYREEE (reference sequence). The CDR3, as DNA: TGTGCCAGCAGTCTAACGTGGGGTTTGGTCGAGCAGTACTTC. Translated: CASSLTWGLVEQYF.

V is TRBV7-9 and J is TRBJ1-2; unclear D gene. Trimming took 3 bases from V and 4 from J, leaving 21 bases between them. This CDR3 spans 17 amino acids. Germline V CDR1 and CDR2: SEHNR, FQNEAQ (reference sequence). CDR3 sequence reads: CASSLDGRSYRAYGYTF. In DNA, the CDR3 is TGTGCCAGCAGCTTGGACGGGAGATCTTACCGGGCCTATGGCTACACCTTC.

The chain links TRBV7-2 to TRBJ1-1; TRBD1 aligns across 7 bases. Looked up from germline, CDR1 is SGHTA and CDR2 is FQGNSA. This CDR3 is 16 amino acids long. V trimming: 5 bases; J trimming: 7 bases; junction bases outside the gene matches: 16. Here the CDR3 DNA reads TGTGCCAGCAGCCAAAACCCTAGGACAGGTCGGGGTGAAGCTTTCTTT. It specifies CASSQNPRTGRGEAFF.

At least ten counts were recorded for this clonotype. This chain joins TRBV11-2 and TRBJ1-6, with 9 bases lining up with TRBD1. Per germline, CDR1 SGHAT and CDR2 FQNNGV. The length of the CDR3 is 19 residues. J lost 10 bases, V lost 3 bases, and 19 bases had no gene match. The CDR3 DNA reads TGTGCCAGCAGCTTGGCCCGGGACAGGGCAGCTATAGGGGGATCACCCCTCCACTTT. This translates into CASSLARDRAAIGGSPLHF.

This chain connects TRBV11-3 to TRBJ2-5, with a possible D match to TRBD2 (6 bases). The CDR3 loop spans 19 amino acids. CDR1 is SGHNT, CDR2 YENEEA, per germline. The V end was cut by 5 bases, the J end by 2 bases, with 27 bases between. CDR3 sequence reads: CASSRGRLVTVPSQETQYF. The CDR3 nucleotides are TGTGCCAGCAGCCGTGGACGACTAGTAACGGTTCCATCTCAAGAGACCCAGTACTTC.

The chain combines TRBV5-1 with TRBJ1-1; D unclear. Deletions cut 0 bases from V and 0 bases from J, with 9 bases between. Germline CDR1 SGHRS, CDR2 YFSETQ. CDR3 length: 15 residues. The CDR3 loop is CASSLVAGLNTEAFF. The CDR3 nucleotides read TGCGCCAGCAGCTTGGTTGCGGGGTTGAACACTGAAGCTTTCTTT. The full variable domain, completed using reference TRBV5-1 and TRBJ1-1, is KAGVTQTPRYLIKTRGQQVTLSCSPISGHRSVSWYQQTPGQGLQFLFEYFSETQRNKGNFPGRFSGRQFSNSRSEMNVSTLELGDSALYLCASSLVAGLNTEAFFGQGTRLTVV.

In its sample, this clonotype was seen a few times. This chain connects TRBV28 to TRBJ1-4; no firm D call. The V gene lost 3 bases and the J gene lost 7 bases, with 9 bases spanning the gap. Germline V gene data show CDR1 as MDHEN and CDR2 as SYDVKM. The CDR3 totals 13 residues. CDR3 loop: CASSLFVVEKLFF. The CDR3 DNA sequence: TGTGCCAGCAGTTTGTTTGTAGTTGAAAAACTGTTTTTT.

This clonotype was seen ten or more times. The CDR3 is CASSLLGTGVSGEQYF. CDR3 coding DNA: TGTGCCAGCAGCCTTCTTGGGACAGGGGTATCTGGCGAGCAGTACTTC. This rearrangement joins TRBV7-2 to TRBJ2-7, with TRBD1 matching 10 bases. This CDR3 is 16 amino acids long. Trimming took 5 bases from V and 6 from J; bases not matched to a gene: 13. From germline, CDR1 is SGHTA and CDR2 FQGNSA.

The V call is TRBV6-6, the J call TRBJ1-4; 10 positions agree with TRBD1. Germline assignment: CDR1 MNHNY and CDR2 SVGAGI (reference sequence). V lost 10 bases, J lost 5 bases, and 10 bases stayed unmatched. CDR3 size: 15 residues. The CDR3 nucleotides are TGTGCCATCTTCCGGGACAGGGGCACCAATGAAAAACTGTTTTTT. This codes for CAIFRDRGTNEKLFF.

This clonotype was picked up a small number of times. The chain is built from TRBV9 and TRBJ2-3; weak D call: TRBD2 (6 bases). CDR1 and CDR2 (germline): SGDLS, YYNGEE. V lost 0 bases to trimming and J lost 0 bases, with 11 bases between them. CDR3 length equals 16 residues. As DNA, the CDR3 is TGTGCCAGCAGCGTAGACGGCGGGGCTAGCACAGATACGCAGTATTTT. Its protein is CASSVDGGASTDTQYF.

The rearrangement joins TRBV4-2 to TRBJ1-2; D unresolved. The CDR3 length is 14 residues. Deletions cut 3 bases from V and 6 bases from J, with 14 bases between. Germline V gives CDR1 LGHNA, CDR2 YNFKEQ. The CDR3 spells CASSHVPSEDGYTF. In DNA form, the CDR3 reads TGTGCCAGCAGCCATGTCCCGTCGGAAGATGGCTACACCTTC.

The chain combines TRBV12-3 or TRBV12-4 with TRBJ1-6; the D gene is possibly TRBD1 (5 bases). CDR3 size: 16 residues. V lost 9 bases to trimming and J lost 5 bases, with 20 bases between them. The CDR3 protein is CASRNVAGSDNSPLHF. CDR3 DNA: TGTGCCAGTAGAAACGTGGCAGGGAGCGATAATTCACCCCTCCACTTT.

This clonotype was observed at least ten times. The CDR3 spells CASSQGVSQETQYF. The CDR3 coding sequence is TGCGCCAGCAGCCAAGGAGTCAGCCAAGAGACCCAGTACTTC. The rearrangement joins TRBV4-3 to TRBJ2-5; D is uncertain. From germline, CDR1 is LGHNA and CDR2 YSLEER. The CDR3 sequence is 14 residues long. The V end lost 1 base, the J end lost 1 base, and 7 bases lay between the germline ends.

This clonotype showed up just a few times. The rearrangement joins TRBV11-2 to TRBJ1-5; a possible D gene is TRBD1 (5 bases). Trimming removed 3 bases at V and 0 bases at J, with 9 bases between. This CDR3 comprises 15 residues. CDR1 is SGHAT, CDR2 FQNNGV, per germline. This chain's CDR3 is CASSLTANSNQPQHF. The CDR3 nucleotides read TGTGCCAGCAGCTTGACAGCTAATAGCAATCAGCCCCAGCATTTT.

This clonotype showed up just a few times. The V call is TRBV19, the J call TRBJ1-5, with TRBD1 matching 9 bases. V lost 7 bases, J lost 4 bases, and 8 bases stayed unmatched. This CDR3 is built from 15 residues. Germline assignment: CDR1 LNHDA and CDR2 SQIVND (reference sequence). The CDR3 DNA reads TGTGCCAGTAATTTGGTGGGGACAGGGAATCAGCCCCAGCATTTT. Amino acid sequence: CASNLVGTGNQPQHF.

This clonotype occurred a few times. The CDR3 nucleotides read TGTGCCAGCAGTTCCACTATAGGGAACACTGAAGCTTTCTTT. The encoded protein is CASSSTIGNTEAFF. The chain has TRBV7-2 and TRBJ1-1; no definite D call. The V end was cut by 6 bases, the J end by 1 base, with 12 bases between. This CDR3 comprises 14 residues. CDR1 and CDR2 from the germline V gene are SGHTA and FQGNSA.

Here the CDR3 DNA reads TGCAGTGCTAGAGATCCGGGGGCCGGCAATCAGCCCCAGCATTTT. This sequence encodes CSARDPGAGNQPQHF. The chain combines TRBV20-1 with TRBJ1-5; possibly TRBD1 for D (6 bases). Germline V gene lookup returns CDR1 DFQATT and CDR2 SNEGSKA (reference sequence). CDR3 size: 15 residues. With 0 bases removed from V and 2 bases from J, the gap between germline ends came to 11 bases.

This chain joins TRBV3-1 and TRBJ2-5; 13 nucleotides align to TRBD2. The CDR3 totals 16 residues. Trimming at V came to 4 bases and at J to 2 bases, leaving 4 bases not matched to a gene. Germline CDR1 and CDR2: LGHDT and YNNKEL (reference sequence). DNA for the CDR3: TGTGCCAGCAGCCGGGGACTAGCGGGGTTACAAGAGACCCAGTACTTC. Protein: CASSRGLAGLQETQYF.

About this clonotype: A single base separates this from a much larger clone, so it may be a read error. CDR3 in DNA: TGTGCCACCAGAGAGCAGGGGTCCACCGGGGAGCTGTTTTTT. Encoded protein: CATREQGSTGELFF. The genes are TRBV24-1 and TRBJ2-2; TRBD1 is a possible D gene (6 bases). Germline CDR1 is KGHDR and CDR2 is SFDVKD. The ends were cut back, 7 bases at V and 4 bases at J, with 12 bases in the middle. The CDR3 covers 14 residues.

This clonotype has just a few counts. This sequence joins TRBV4-3 and TRBJ1-5, with D possibly being TRBD1 (5 bases). CDR1 and CDR2 (germline): LGHNA, YSLEER. This CDR3 region has 15 residues. The V and J ends lost 0 bases and 2 bases respectively, with 8 bases between them. CDR3 amino acids: CASSQEGRGNQPQHF. CDR3 nucleotide sequence: TGCGCCAGCAGCCAAGAGGGCAGGGGCAATCAGCCCCAGCATTTT.

In this sample, this clonotype turned up a few times. V and J are TRBV15 and TRBJ2-7; D might be TRBD1 (5 bases). CDR3 length: 14 amino acids. CDR1 LNHNV and CDR2 YYDKDF come from the germline V gene (reference sequence). Trimming took off 0 bases at V and 0 bases at J, with 6 bases between the two ends. The CDR3: CATSRDRVSYEQYF. In DNA form, the CDR3 reads TGTGCCACCAGCAGAGACAGGGTCTCCTACGAGCAGTACTTC.

This clonotype was seen a few times. The chain carries TRBV7-2 and TRBJ1-4; D gene uncertain. The V end was cut by 5 bases, the J end by 0 bases, with 10 bases between. This CDR3 is built from 15 residues. Germline CDR1 reads SGHTA; CDR2 reads FQGNSA. The DNA for the CDR3 is TGTGCCAGCAGCCGTTTGGGAGCAACTAATGAAAAACTGTTTTTT. Its translation: CASSRLGATNEKLFF.